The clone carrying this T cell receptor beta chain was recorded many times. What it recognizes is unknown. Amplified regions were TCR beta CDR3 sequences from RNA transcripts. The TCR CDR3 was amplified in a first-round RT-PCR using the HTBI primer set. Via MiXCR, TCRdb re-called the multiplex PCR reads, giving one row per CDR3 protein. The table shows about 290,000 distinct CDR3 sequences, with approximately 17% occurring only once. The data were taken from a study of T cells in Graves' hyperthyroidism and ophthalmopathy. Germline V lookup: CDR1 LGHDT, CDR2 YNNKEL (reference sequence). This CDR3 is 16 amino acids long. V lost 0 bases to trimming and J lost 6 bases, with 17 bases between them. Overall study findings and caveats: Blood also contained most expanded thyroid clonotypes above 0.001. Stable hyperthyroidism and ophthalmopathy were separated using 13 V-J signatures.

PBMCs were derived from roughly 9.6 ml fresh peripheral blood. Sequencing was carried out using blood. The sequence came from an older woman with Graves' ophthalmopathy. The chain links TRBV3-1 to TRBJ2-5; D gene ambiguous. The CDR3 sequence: CASSQDSVRVGKTQYF. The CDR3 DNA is TGTGCCAGCAGCCAAGATTCGGTCCGAGTGGGTAAGACCCAGTACTTC.